This entry features one TCR beta chain sequence. This sample was included in a study of blood T cell repertoires in COVID-19. Profiling relied on immunoSEQ multiplex PCR, and the TCRdb table lists in-frame clones only, not all of them. This sample has some 390,000 clones, with around 91% found just once. The sample was peripheral blood. This TCR was sampled from a middle-aged woman with COVID-19, enrolled during active disease.

The CDR3 sequence is CATSGNRNQPQHF. The CDR3 region has the DNA TGTGCCACCAGCGGAAACAGGAATCAGCCCCAGCATTTT. V gene TRBV15 combines with J gene TRBJ1-5, with a possible D match to TRBD1 (5 bases). V lost 5 bases and J 4 bases, leaving 9 bases between the germline ends. The CDR3 consists of 13 residues. In germline, CDR1 is LNHNV, CDR2 YYDKDF (reference sequence).